The present T cell receptor (beta chain) was sequenced within a study of blood T cells in healthy people across ages. This clonotype was seen a few times. This CDR3 is built from 19 residues. Losses at the gene ends were 0 bases for V and 7 bases for J; bases not matched to a gene: 18. Next came a second PCR, run for about 7 to 12 cycles, which used a sample-barcoded 5' primer along with a J-beta primer mix. A single record per CDR3 protein comes from TCRdb applying MiXCR to the 5' RACE reads. The sample yields 550,000 to 750,000 distinct CDR3 sequences, 20% to 25% seen once. Sequencing was done on a sample of blood. The sequence derives from a man between 65 and 79 years old in good health. The chain is built from TRBV23-1 and TRBJ2-1; 7 bases fit TRBD2. TRBV23-1 is noted as an ORF with a role that remains uncertain. Here the CDR3 reads CASSQSIRTRAGEENEQFF. The CDR3 nucleotides are TGCGCCAGCAGTCAATCTATTAGAACCCGGGCGGGAGAGGAGAATGAGCAGTTCTTC.